This is a list of T cell receptor beta chains from one sample in a study of blood T cell repertoires in COVID-19. Here immunoSEQ multiplex PCR was the method, and the copy in TCRdb shows in-frame clones only, minus some. The table records a few hundred thousand clones, approximately 85% of them present only once. The sequenced material came from peripheral blood. The receptors were gathered from a human donor with COVID-19, enrolled during active disease. The donor label of this sample is uncertain. Both conserved end residues are part of each CDR3. The D gene is left open where the match is weak. Where a row states a size, it is once, few, many or the class of an expanded clone; other rows omit it.

j_gene,d_gene,v_gene,abundance,CDR3nt,CDR3aa
TRBJ2-1,TRBD2,TRBV19,-,TGTGCCAGTAGTGTACTAGCGGGAGAGAATGAGCAGTTCTTC,CASSVLAGENEQFF
TRBJ1-2,TRBD1,TRBV19,-,TGTGCCAGTATGGAAGGGACAGGGGGTATTCTGGGGACGGATGGCTACACCTTC,CASMEGTGGILGTDGYTF
TRBJ1-2,-,TRBV28,-,TGTGCCAGCAGTTTATTTGATCGGAGGGATTATGGCTACACCTTC,CASSLFDRRDYGYTF
TRBJ1-2,-,TRBV19,-,TGTGCCAGTAGTGACACAACCTCTAACTATGGCTACACCTTC,CASSDTTSNYGYTF
TRBJ1-6,-,TRBV27,-,TGTGCCAGCAGTTTTGGGCAGGGGATTTCACCCCTCCACTTT,CASSFGQGISPLHF
TRBJ1-1,-,TRBV19,-,TGTGCCAGTAGTATGCGCGGGACCGAGCGCATGAACACTGAAGCTTTCTTT,CASSMRGTERMNTEAFF
TRBJ2-1,TRBD2,TRBV9,few,TGTGCCAGCAGCGTGAGCGGGGCCCCAAACAATGAGCAGTTCTTC,CASSVSGAPNNEQFF
TRBJ2-5,-,TRBV7-2,-,TGTGCCAGCAGTCGAGGACAGCAAGAGACCCAGTACTTC,CASSRGQQETQYF
TRBJ1-1,-,TRBV6-6,few,TGTGCCAGCAGTCCTCGGACAGAGACTACTGAAGCTTTCTTT,CASSPRTETTEAFF
TRBJ2-1,-,TRBV5-4,-,TGTGCCAGCAGCTTGGTAGAGGGCTCTCGGGAGCAGTTCTTC,CASSLVEGSREQFF
TRBJ2-1,TRBD2,TRBV27,-,TGTGCCAGCAGTTTATTACTAGCGGGAGGGGGAAATGAGCAGTTCTTC,CASSLLLAGGGNEQFF
TRBJ2-1,TRBD2,TRBV27,-,TGTGCTAAGTCCGGGACTAGCGGACCCAATGAGCAGTTCTTC,CAKSGTSGPNEQFF
TRBJ2-3,TRBD2,TRBV27,-,TGTGCCAGCAATCTGATGGGACTAGCGGCAGATACGCAGTATTTT,CASNLMGLAADTQYF
TRBJ1-3,-,TRBV15,once,TGTGCCACCAGCAGAGCGTCTCCGGGGTACTCTGGAAACACCATATATTTT,CATSRASPGYSGNTIYF
TRBJ2-7,-,TRBV7-8,few,TGTGCCAGCAGCTTAGCGACGGGGGTCGAGCAGTACTTC,CASSLATGVEQYF
TRBJ1-5,-,TRBV5-1,once,TGCGCCAGCAGCTTGGAGGGGCGAGAACAGCCCCAGCATTTT,CASSLEGREQPQHF
TRBJ1-2,-,TRBV28,few,TGTGCCAGCAGTTTTCTAGGGTCGGGGAGGGCTGGCTACACCTTC,CASSFLGSGRAGYTF
TRBJ1-6,-,TRBV5-6,-,TGTGCCAGCAGCTTGTACACCTCCTATAATTCACCCCTCCACTTT,CASSLYTSYNSPLHF
TRBJ1-6,-,TRBV6-5,-,TGTGCCAGCAGTCCCGGACAGACAGCTTCACCCCTCCACTTT,CASSPGQTASPLHF
TRBJ2-1,-,TRBV7-2,few,TGTGCCAGCAGCTTACAGCGGACTACGTGGAATGAGCAGTTCTTC,CASSLQRTTWNEQFF
TRBJ1-1,-,TRBV7-2,few,TGTGCCAGCAGCTTAGCGGGGGGGAGTGGGACTGAAGCTTTCTTT,CASSLAGGSGTEAFF
TRBJ2-5,-,TRBV19,-,TGTGCCAGTAGTAGAGGGTCGGAAGAGACCCAGTACTTC,CASSRGSEETQYF
TRBJ2-7,-,TRBV19,-,TGTGCCAGTACCCAACAAGGGAAGGGGATTGATGAGCAGTACTTC,CASTQQGKGIDEQYF
TRBJ1-1,-,TRBV14,-,TGTGCCAGCAGCCAAGTCAACAGCTTGAACACTGAAGCTTTCTTT,CASSQVNSLNTEAFF
TRBJ1-2,TRBD1,TRBV27,-,TGTGCCAGCAGTTTAGTGGGACAGGACGGGGGCTACACCTTC,CASSLVGQDGGYTF
TRBJ2-1,-,TRBV12-3/TRBV12-4,once,TGTGCCAGCTCCGGGAGCTCCTACAATGAGCAGTTCTTC,CASSGSSYNEQFF
TRBJ2-5,-,TRBV19,-,TGTGCCAGTAGCCCGGGACACCACACTCAAGAGACCCAGTACTTC,CASSPGHHTQETQYF
TRBJ2-2,TRBD1,TRBV25-1,-,TGTGCCAGCCAGGACAGGGTGGGGACCGGGGAGCTGTTTTTT,CASQDRVGTGELFF
TRBJ1-4,-,TRBV2,few,TGTGCCAGCAGTGAACTGGAAAAACTGTTTTTT,CASSELEKLFF
TRBJ2-1,-,TRBV5-6,-,TGTGCCAGCAGCTCCGGTGTTTACAATGAGCAGTTCTTC,CASSSGVYNEQFF
TRBJ1-1,TRBD1,TRBV6-6,-,TGTGCCAGCAGTACGGGACAGGTAGAAACTGAAGCTTTCTTT,CASSTGQVETEAFF
TRBJ2-3,-,TRBV7-9,once,TGTGCCAGCAGCTTAGAAGGGGGGGTCCAGTATTTT,CASSLEGGVQYF
TRBJ2-1,-,TRBV13,-,TGTGCCAGCAGCTCCCCCGGGATTAGCCACAGTGAGCAGTTCTTC,CASSSPGISHSEQFF
TRBJ2-7,-,TRBV12-3/TRBV12-4,-,TGTGCCAGCAGTACGACAGTCTACGAGCAGTACTTC,CASSTTVYEQYF
TRBJ2-5,TRBD2,TRBV3-1/TRBV3-2,-,TGTGCCAGCAGCCCTGGGACTAGCCAGGAGACCCAGTACTTC,CASSPGTSQETQYF
TRBJ2-5,-,TRBV2,-,TGTGCCAGCCTTAGAGGGTTACAAGAGACCCAGTACTTC,CASLRGLQETQYF
TRBJ1-1,-,TRBV6-2/TRBV6-3,-,TGTGCCAGCACCCCACCGACAGGCGGTTTTGGTGAAGCTTTCTTT,CASTPPTGGFGEAFF
TRBJ2-1,TRBD2,TRBV5-4,-,TGTGCCAGCAGCTCTCTAGCGGGAGGGCGAAATGAGCAGTTCTTC,CASSSLAGGRNEQFF
TRBJ1-5,-,TRBV11-2,-,TGTGCCAGCAGCCTAAACAGGGCAAGTCAGCCCCAGCATTTT,CASSLNRASQPQHF
TRBJ2-5,-,TRBV11-2,-,TGTGCCAGCAGCTTTACAGGGAGTGAGGAGACCCAGTACTTC,CASSFTGSEETQYF
TRBJ2-5,TRBD1,TRBV6-5,-,TGTGCCGCCTCCCGGAGGACAGGGCAAGAGACCCAGTACTTC,CAASRRTGQETQYF
TRBJ2-2,TRBD2,TRBV19,-,TGTGCCAGTAGTATAGCAGCGGGAGGAGCCGGGGAGCTGTTTTTT,CASSIAAGGAGELFF
TRBJ1-4,TRBD1,TRBV6-5,once,TGTGCCAGCAGTTCGGACAGGGGAAAACTGTTTTTT,CASSSDRGKLFF
TRBJ2-3,TRBD2,TRBV30,-,TGTGCCTGGAGTGTAGGACTAGCGGGAGATTCTATCACAGATACGCAGTATTTT,CAWSVGLAGDSITDTQYF
TRBJ2-3,TRBD1,TRBV6-5,once,TGTGCCAGCAGGCGTACAGGGGCTAGCACAGATACGCAGTATTTT,CASRRTGASTDTQYF
TRBJ1-5,-,TRBV30,-,TGTGCCTGGAGTACAGGGCCGGATCAGCCCCAGCATTTT,CAWSTGPDQPQHF
TRBJ1-3,-,TRBV5-4,-,TGTGCCAGCAGCTCATCCGGGACATCTGGAAACACCATATATTTT,CASSSSGTSGNTIYF